This TCR beta chain originates from a study of blood T cell repertoires in COVID-19. About the research overall: T cells, B-cell-depleted T cells, or PBMCs provided the cDNA or gDNA that served as material.

The age range of participants was about 18 to 90 years, with residence in fewer than 25 US areas. Cohort 3 donors were reported recovered after two negative PCRs, clearance, or symptom resolution. As processed by the authors: Amplification from reference gene primers served as the basis for estimated nucleated cell counts. Some clones are missing from TCRdb's copy, which holds only in-frame ones; the method was immunoSEQ multiplex PCR. The V and J calls and clone size are taken from that table; D and trimming were inferred from the DNA. This sample yields 250,000 to 350,000 clones, of which about 89% are seen a single time; about 5.7% belongs to the top ten. The CDR3 is 14 residues long. Germline values: CDR1 SEHNR, CDR2 FQNEAQ (reference sequence). V dropped 3 bases and J dropped 7; count of bases not matched to a gene: 8.

The TCR was taken from a woman in her thirties who had recovered from COVID-19. The chain has TRBV7-9 and TRBJ1-1; 7 bases are shared with TRBD1. Sequencing was performed on PBMCs or T cells enriched from blood (not recorded which). CDR3 in amino acids: CASSFLRDSYEAFF. The CDR3 DNA is TGTGCCAGCAGCTTTCTGCGGGACAGCTATGAAGCTTTCTTT.